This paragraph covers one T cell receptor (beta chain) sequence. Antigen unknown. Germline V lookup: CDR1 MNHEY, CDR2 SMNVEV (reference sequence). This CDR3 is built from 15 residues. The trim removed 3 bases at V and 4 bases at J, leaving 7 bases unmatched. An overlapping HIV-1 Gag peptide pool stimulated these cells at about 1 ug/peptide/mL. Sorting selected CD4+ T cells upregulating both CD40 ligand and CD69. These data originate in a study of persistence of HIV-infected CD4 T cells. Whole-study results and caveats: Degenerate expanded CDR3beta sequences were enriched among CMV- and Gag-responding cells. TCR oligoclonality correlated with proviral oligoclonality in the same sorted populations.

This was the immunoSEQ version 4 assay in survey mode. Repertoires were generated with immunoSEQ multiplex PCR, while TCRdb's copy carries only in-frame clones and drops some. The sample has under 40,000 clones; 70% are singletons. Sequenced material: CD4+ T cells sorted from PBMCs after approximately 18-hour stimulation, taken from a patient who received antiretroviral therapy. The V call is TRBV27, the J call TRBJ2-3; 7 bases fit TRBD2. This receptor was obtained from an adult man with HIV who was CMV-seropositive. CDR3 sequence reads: CASSFLGGSSDTQYF. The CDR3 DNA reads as TGTGCCAGCAGTTTTTTGGGGGGGTCATCAGATACGCAGTATTTT.